The clone carrying this T cell receptor (beta chain) has ten or more counts. This record belongs to a study of neurological immune-mediated disorders. Via MiXCR, TCRdb re-called the 5' RACE reads, giving one row per CDR3 protein. The sample has roughly 88,000 distinct CDR3 sequences; approximately 3.5% are singletons. Trimming removed 3 bases from V and 6 bases from J; junction bases left unmatched: 8. The CDR3 is made up of 16 amino acids. The chain couples TRBV12-3 or TRBV12-4 to TRBJ2-2, with 9 nucleotides matching TRBD2. Material for sequencing was PBMCs. This clonotype was sampled from a woman between 45 and 60 years old with multiple sclerosis. The CDR3 spells CASSFTRRGGPGELFF. In nucleotides, the CDR3 is TGTGCCAGCAGTTTTACTCGGCGGGGGGGCCCCGGGGAGCTGTTTTTT.